The 9 T cell receptor beta chains below all came from one sample that was sequenced in a study of regulatory T cells in long-lasting Graves disease. Indicated time point: newly diagnosed GD, antithyroid drugs for less than 3 months. PBMCs were the source of the RNA used for TCR sequencing. Libraries of TCR beta came from iRepertoire HTBI primers plus Arm-PCR of CDR3 regions. TCRdb re-derived calls from the multiplex PCR reads in MiXCR, one entry per CDR3 protein. The table includes around 230,000 distinct CDR3 sequences, about 16% detected once. Sequenced material: peripheral blood mononuclear cells (PBMCs), taken at new diagnosis, from a patient treated with antithyroid drugs. The receptors here all came from a female donor with Graves disease.

This clonotype was detected ten times or more. The V gene is TRBV3-1, the J gene TRBJ2-1; the match to TRBD2 covers 7 bases. Germline CDR1 is LGHDT and CDR2 is YNNKEL (reference sequence). After removal of 3 bases from V and 5 bases from J, the junction contained 7 bases not matched to a gene. The CDR3 sequence is 15 residues long. In nucleotides, the CDR3 is TGTGCCAGCAGCCAGGTCCAGCGGGGTCACAATGAGCAGTTCTTC. The encoded protein is CASSQVQRGHNEQFF.

This clonotype was observed a few times. This chain connects TRBV9 to TRBJ2-1, with 13 nucleotides matching TRBD2. Per the germline V gene, CDR1 is SGDLS and CDR2 is YYNGEE. This CDR3 contains 15 residues. Trimming removed 1 base from V and 8 bases from J; junction bases left unmatched: 3. CDR3 nucleotide sequence: TGTGCCAGCAGCGTATCGGGACTAGCGGGACATGAGCAGTTCTTC. Encoded protein: CASSVSGLAGHEQFF.

A note on this clonotype: A far more abundant clone sits one base away, making this likely a read error. The CDR3 coding sequence is TGTGCCAGCAGTGACCTAGCGGGAGGGAATGAGCAGTTCTTC. This encodes CASSDLAGGNEQFF. The chain links TRBV2 to TRBJ2-1; 12 bases align to TRBD2. Germline assignment: CDR1 SNHLY and CDR2 FYNNEI. J was trimmed by 7 bases and V by 3 bases; bases with no gene match: 1. The CDR3 extends over 14 amino acids.

This clonotype showed up many times. This CDR3 reads CASSPDRPSGGLFF. Here the CDR3 DNA reads TGTGCCAGCAGCCCGGACAGGCCCAGTGGTGGGCTGTTTTTT. The chain carries TRBV7-6 and TRBJ2-2; 7 bases match TRBD1. The germline gives CDR1 SGHVS, CDR2 FNYEAQ. The CDR3 has 14 residues. V lost 5 bases, J lost 13 bases, and 13 bases stayed unmatched.

Worth noting for this clonotype: Just one base apart from a much larger clone, this may be a read error. The chain carries TRBV18 and TRBJ1-4; no clear D. CDR1 and CDR2 from the germline V gene are KGHSH and LQKENI. The CDR3 is made up of 14 amino acids. The CDR3 sequence: CGSSSSPTNEKLFF. Here the CDR3 DNA reads TGTGGCAGCTCATCGTCCCCTACTAATGAAAAACTGTTTTTT.

This clonotype has more than one count but fewer than ten. This may be a read error: a much more frequent sequence differs by one nucleotide. The genes are TRBV20-1 and TRBJ1-5; D ambiguous. The CDR3 runs to 13 residues. Trimming removed 4 bases from V and 3 bases from J, with 10 bases in between. The germline gives CDR1 DFQATT, CDR2 SNEGSKA (reference sequence). This CDR3 reads CSAKGWANQPQHF. The CDR3 DNA sequence: TGCAGTGCTAAAGGGTGGGCCAATCAGCCCCAGCATTTT.

This clonotype was found many times. CDR3 sequence (DNA): TGTGCCACCAGTGATCCTACTAGATCGCAAGAGACCCAGTACTTC. Protein sequence: CATSDPTRSQETQYF. The V gene is TRBV24-1, the J gene TRBJ2-5; weak D call: TRBD2 (5 bases). The germline V gene has CDR1 KGHDR and CDR2 SFDVKD. The CDR3 is 15 residues long. The ends were cut back, 3 bases at V and 2 bases at J, with 12 bases in the middle.

The table lists this clonotype with many counts. This rearrangement joins TRBV5-6 to TRBJ2-3; weak D call: TRBD2 (5 bases). The CDR3 is 14 amino acids. The germline V gene has CDR1 SGHDT and CDR2 YYEEEE. Trimming removed 4 bases at V and 4 bases at J, with 13 bases between. CDR3 sequence (DNA): TGTGCCAGCAGCACCTCGGGATACGCAGATACGCAGTATTTT. Protein product: CASSTSGYADTQYF.

This clonotype was recorded at least ten times. V usage is TRBV2 and J usage is TRBJ1-4; the match to TRBD1 covers 7 bases. The length of the CDR3 is 15 residues. V shed 1 base and J 8 bases; nucleotides not matched to a gene: 7. Germline V lookup: CDR1 SNHLY, CDR2 FYNNEI. CDR3 DNA sequence: TGTGCCAGCAGTGAAGATCGGACAGGAGGGGAAAAACTGTTTTTT. Amino acid sequence: CASSEDRTGGEKLFF.